The 21 T cell receptor beta chains in this list originate from one sample, sequenced in a study of blood T cell repertoires in COVID-19. Using immunoSEQ multiplex PCR, the repertoire was profiled, and TCRdb retains in-frame clones only, with some absent. There are fewer than 250,000 clones in the sample; about 89% occur only once, and 1.5% to 2% lies in the top ten. Material for sequencing was peripheral blood. Receptors originate from a woman aged 55-69 years who had recovered from COVID-19.

This chain joins TRBV7-2 and TRBJ1-3; D perhaps matches TRBD1 (5 bases). Germline V gene lookup returns CDR1 SGHTA and CDR2 FQGNSA. The V gene lost 5 bases and the J gene lost 3 bases, with 11 bases spanning the gap. The CDR3 totals 14 residues. The CDR3 DNA sequence: TGTGCCAGCAGCCCAGGGCTAAATGGAAACACCATATATTTT. Its translation: CASSPGLNGNTIYF. Full variable domain (missing parts from reference TRBV7-2 and TRBJ1-3): GAGVSQSPSNKVTEKGKDVELRCDPISGHTALYWYRQSLGQGLEFLIYFQGNSAPDKSGLPSDRFSAERTGGSVSTLTIQRTQQEDSAVYLCASSPGLNGNTIYFGEGSWLTVV.

The V and J genes are TRBV3-1 (or the pseudogene TRBV3-2) and TRBJ2-7; 11 positions agree with TRBD2. Trimming removed 4 bases from V and 0 bases from J; junction bases left unmatched: 8. The germline V gene encodes CDR1 LGHDT and CDR2 YNNKEL (reference sequence). The CDR3 contains 17 residues. CDR3 nucleotides: TGTGCCAGCAGCCCTTCTAGCGGGGGGCACAGCTCCTACGAGCAGTACTTC. Protein: CASSPSSGGHSSYEQYF.

In its sample, this clone was seen many times. The V call is TRBV4-3, the J call TRBJ2-7, with D maybe TRBD1 (5 bases). Germline CDR1 reads LGHNA; CDR2 reads YSLEER. The CDR3 extends over 15 amino acids. With 1 base removed from V and 3 bases from J, the gap between germline ends came to 13 bases. CDR3 coding DNA: TGCGCCAGCAGCCAAGTGGCAGGGTCAGGCTACGAGCAGTACTTC. Amino acid sequence: CASSQVAGSGYEQYF.

In nucleotides, the CDR3 is TGTGCCAGCAGCGACAGGGCTGCGGGTGGCTCGAGGTTCTTC. This sequence encodes CASSDRAAGGSRFF. The rearrangement uses TRBV7-9 and TRBJ2-1; 7 positions agree with TRBD1. The germline V gene encodes CDR1 SEHNR and CDR2 FQNEAQ (reference sequence). The junction had 16 bases not matched to a gene; V was cut back by 5 bases and J by 15 bases. This CDR3 comprises 14 residues.

J is TRBJ1-2 and V is TRBV10-3; TRBD1 is a possible D gene (5 bases). V was trimmed by 2 bases and J by 3 bases, leaving 13 bases between them. From germline, CDR1 is ENHRY and CDR2 SYGVKD. The CDR3 consists of 15 residues. The CDR3 reads CAISEGPGGDYGYTF. The CDR3 DNA reads TGTGCCATCAGTGAGGGTCCAGGAGGGGACTATGGCTACACCTTC.

V and J are TRBV15 and TRBJ2-7, with D possibly TRBD2 on 7 matching bases. This CDR3 comprises 15 residues. Germline CDR1 reads LNHNV; CDR2 reads YYDKDF (reference sequence). Trimming cost V 1 base and J 4 bases, with 14 bases left between them. This CDR3 is CATSRGGGRGYEQYF. The CDR3 DNA is TGTGCCACCAGCAGAGGGGGGGGGCGCGGGTACGAGCAGTACTTC.

In its sample, this clone was seen once. The chain has TRBV24-1 and TRBJ2-5; D may be TRBD2 (6 bases). Per germline, CDR1 KGHDR and CDR2 SFDVKD. This CDR3 has 17 amino acids. V was shortened by 5 bases and J by 0 bases, with 18 bases between the two germline ends. CDR3 sequence reads: CATSGTRDFKYQETQYF. The CDR3, as DNA: TGTGCCACCAGTGGGACCCGGGACTTCAAGTACCAAGAGACCCAGTACTTC.

The J gene is TRBJ2-2, the V gene TRBV6-2 or TRBV6-3, with TRBD1 identical over 8 bases. The germline V gene encodes CDR1 MNHEY and CDR2 SVGEGT. This CDR3 is built from 14 residues. With 6 bases clipped from V and 1 base from J, the junction kept 1 base outside the gene matches. CDR3 DNA: TGTGCCAGCAGCGGGACAGGGAACACCGGGGAGCTGTTTTTT. Translation gives CASSGTGNTGELFF.

The gene calls are TRBV27 and TRBJ1-6; 7 nucleotides match TRBD1. Trimming removed 4 bases from V and 16 bases from J; junction bases left unmatched: 4. The germline V gene has CDR1 MNHEY and CDR2 SMNVEV (reference sequence). This CDR3 has 11 residues. CDR3 in amino acids: CASSSTGPLHF. The CDR3 bases are TGTGCCAGCAGTTCGACAGGGCCACTCCACTTT.

The rearrangement uses TRBV3-1 (or the pseudogene TRBV3-2) and TRBJ1-5; no firm D call. V was pared by 0 bases and J by 6 bases, with 15 bases between. Germline V gives CDR1 LGHDT, CDR2 YNNKEL (reference sequence). The CDR3 contains 16 residues. The chain's CDR3 is CASSQDNPLTGQPQHF. The CDR3 DNA sequence: TGTGCCAGCAGCCAAGATAATCCCCTCACGGGTCAGCCCCAGCATTTT.

The chain links TRBV19 to TRBJ2-3, with D perhaps matching TRBD1 (5 bases). CDR3 length: 14 amino acids. Germline V gene data show CDR1 as LNHDA and CDR2 as SQIVND (reference sequence). V was shortened by 3 bases and J by 5 bases, with 12 bases between the two germline ends. The CDR3 region is CASSIPSQGDTQYF. The CDR3 DNA follows: TGTGCCAGTAGTATTCCATCTCAGGGAGATACGCAGTATTTT.

J is TRBJ2-1 and V is TRBV11-2; tentatively, D is TRBD2 (6 bases). CDR1 is SGHAT, CDR2 FQNNGV, per germline. This CDR3 comprises 16 residues. Trimming cost V 1 base and J 4 bases, with 14 bases left between them. The CDR3 nucleotides are TGTGCCAGCAGCTTAGTTGGCGGGGAGATATACAATGAGCAGTTCTTC. Translating gives CASSLVGGEIYNEQFF.

The J gene is TRBJ1-1, the V gene TRBV5-1; perhaps TRBD1 as D (6 bases). With 0 bases removed from V and 4 bases from J, the gap between germline ends came to 19 bases. This CDR3 spans 17 amino acids. Germline V gives CDR1 SGHRS, CDR2 YFSETQ. CDR3 bases: TGCGCCAGCAGCTTGGACCGCGGGGGGCGCAGGGGCACTGAAGCTTTCTTT. This codes for CASSLDRGGRRGTEAFF.

This clone was seen more than once but under ten times. The V gene is TRBV11-1, the J gene TRBJ1-5; TRBD1 aligns across 9 bases. The V gene end was trimmed by 5 bases and the J gene end by 5 bases; junction bases not matched to a gene: 7. The CDR3 consists of 15 residues. CDR1 SGHAT and CDR2 FQDESV come from the germline V gene (reference sequence). The CDR3 is CASSGTGWLDQPQHF. CDR3 nucleotide sequence: TGTGCCAGCAGCGGGACAGGGTGGTTGGATCAGCCCCAGCATTTT. The variable domain in full, with the rest retrieved from reference TRBV11-1 and TRBJ1-5, is EAEVAQSPRYKITEKSQAVAFWCDPISGHATLYWYRQILGQGPELLVQFQDESVVDDSQLPKDRFSAERLKGVDSTLKIQPAELGDSAMYLCASSGTGWLDQPQHFGDGTRLSIL.

This sequence joins TRBV7-2 and TRBJ2-2; TRBD1 is a possible D gene (5 bases). Germline CDR1 SGHTA, CDR2 FQGNSA. The CDR3 consists of 15 residues. Trimming stripped 1 base from V and 4 bases from J, with 10 bases between. In DNA form, the CDR3 reads TGTGCCAGCAGCTTAGTTCTACAGGTCACCGGGGAGCTGTTTTTT. Translated, it gives CASSLVLQVTGELFF.

This clone was found a few times. V and J are TRBV19 and TRBJ1-6; 9 nucleotides align to TRBD1. The germline CDR1 and CDR2 sequences are LNHDA and SQIVND (reference sequence). There are 16 residues in the CDR3. The V segment lost 1 base and the J segment 11 bases; nucleotides outside the gene matches: 9. This chain's CDR3 is CASSIVVGTGSPPLHF. The DNA of the CDR3 is TGTGCCAGTAGTATAGTCGTCGGGACAGGGAGCCCACCCCTCCACTTT.

CDR3 in DNA: TGTGCCAGCAGCCGACAGTTCGGACCCCTCCACTTT. Its translation: CASSRQFGPLHF. The V call is TRBV28, the J call TRBJ1-6, with D perhaps TRBD1 (5 bases). V was clipped by 6 bases and J by 12 bases, with 12 bases between them. Germline V gene sequence: CDR1 MDHEN, CDR2 SYDVKM. This CDR3 region has 12 residues.

The J gene is TRBJ1-5, the V gene TRBV27; TRBD1 agrees at 9 bases. The junction had 10 bases not matched to a gene; V was cut back by 8 bases and J by 5 bases. Per the germline V gene, CDR1 is MNHEY and CDR2 is SMNVEV (reference sequence). The CDR3 spans 15 residues. The CDR3 sequence: CASGARDRADQPQHF. CDR3 DNA: TGTGCCAGCGGGGCAAGGGACAGGGCGGATCAGCCCCAGCATTTT.

This chain links TRBV9 with TRBJ2-5; no firm D call. Germline V gene data show CDR1 as SGDLS and CDR2 as YYNGEE. This CDR3 contains 14 residues. Trimming stripped 0 bases from V and 0 bases from J, with 6 bases between. CDR3 in DNA: TGTGCCAGCAGCGTAGATCCCTACCAAGAGACCCAGTACTTC. Residues: CASSVDPYQETQYF.

This clone was recorded once. The gene calls are TRBV5-6 and TRBJ1-2; unclear D gene. Germline loops: CDR1 SGHDT, CDR2 YYEEEE. The CDR3 is 14 residues long. V lost 4 bases and J lost 7, with 17 bases in between. CDR3 loop: CASSQVYPTIGYTF. The DNA of the CDR3 is TGTGCCAGCAGCCAAGTCTACCCCACCATTGGCTACACCTTC.

The chain recombines TRBV14 with TRBJ1-1; D remains ambiguous. CDR3 length: 13 residues. Deletions cut 1 base from V and 3 bases from J, with 6 bases between. CDR1 is SGHDN and CDR2 is FVKESK in the germline V gene. The CDR3 DNA follows: TGTGCCAGCAGCCAAGGTCGTTACACTGAAGCTTTCTTT. This gives the protein CASSQGRYTEAFF.